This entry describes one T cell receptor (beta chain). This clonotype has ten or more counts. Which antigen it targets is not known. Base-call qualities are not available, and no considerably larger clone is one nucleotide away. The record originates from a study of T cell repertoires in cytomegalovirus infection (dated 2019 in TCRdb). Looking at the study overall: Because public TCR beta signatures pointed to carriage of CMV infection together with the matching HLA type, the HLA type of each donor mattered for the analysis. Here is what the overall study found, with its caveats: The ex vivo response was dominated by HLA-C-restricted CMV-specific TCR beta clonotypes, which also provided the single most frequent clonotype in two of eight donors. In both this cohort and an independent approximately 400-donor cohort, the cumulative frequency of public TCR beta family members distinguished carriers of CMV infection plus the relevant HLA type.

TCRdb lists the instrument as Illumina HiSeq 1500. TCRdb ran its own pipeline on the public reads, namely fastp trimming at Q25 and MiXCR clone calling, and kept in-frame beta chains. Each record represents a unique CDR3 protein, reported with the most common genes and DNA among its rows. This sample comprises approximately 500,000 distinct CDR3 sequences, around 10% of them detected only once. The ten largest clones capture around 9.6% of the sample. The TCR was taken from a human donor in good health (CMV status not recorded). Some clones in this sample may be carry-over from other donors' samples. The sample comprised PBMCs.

CDR3 loop: CASSSRQGGSDTQYF. The nucleotides are TGTGCCAGCAGCTCGAGACAGGGAGGTTCAGATACGCAGTATTTT. Recombination connected TRBV7-6 to TRBJ2-3; 7 matching bases give a weak D call of TRBD1. V and J are truncated by 4 bases and 4 bases respectively, leaving an intervening sequence of 15 bases. The CDR3 runs 15 amino acids, cysteine and phenylalanine included. CDR3 DNA only is kept here, 45 bases in frame from base 1. CDR1 and CDR2 (SGHVS, FNYEAQ) derive from the germline V gene.